The present T cell receptor beta chain was sequenced within a study of T cells in localized non-small cell lung cancer (dated by TCRdb to about 2020). Turning to the overall study: Comparing tumors with uninvolved tumor-adjacent lungs, the study looked at the T cell repertoires of 220 or so patients with early-stage NSCLC. All 240 or so NSCLC patients in the cohort were treatment-naive and had localized lung tumors that were resected. The mean age of the NSCLC patients was about 67 years, with 130 or so men and 95 to 110 women.

At diagnosis, peripheral blood, uninvolved tumor-adjacent lung and tumor were collected and were preserved as a mix of fresh-frozen and FFPE material. Blood samples were analyzed as peripheral blood mononuclear cells for TCR repertoire profiling. The immunoSEQ Assay was used to sequence TCR beta CDR3 regions from DNA. The source study handled its data this way. To compute T cell density, TCR beta template counts were normalized to usable DNA, which was estimated by amplifying housekeeping genes. The preseqR package was used to estimate richness by extrapolating to 400,000 templates for PBMC samples and to 120,000 templates for tissue samples. Clonality was calculated as one minus Pielou's evenness. Tissue-enriched TCRs were identified by differential abundance testing using productive amino-acid clonotypes, minimum total count 5 and alpha 0.1. The Jaccard Index and the Morisita Overlap Index were used to quantify repertoire overlap between compartments. GLIPH grouped TCR beta CDR3s together with public tetramer-defined viral CDR3s, and a viral motif had to include at least three viral sequences and show V-gene enrichment. TCRdb obtained this table from immuneACCESS and retained in-frame rearrangements with V and J assigned. These tables miss some clones; where compared with another copy, unresolved V genes account for less than half of the shortfall, and the remainder is unexplained. V and J calls and clone size come straight from that table; D and trimming were deduced from the DNA. This sample is represented by tens of thousands of clones; 86% of them were singletons. The top ten hold roughly 18% of the sample.

Taken from cysteine to phenylalanine, the CDR3 has 13 residues. CDR3 DNA only is kept here, 39 bases in frame from base 1. The junction carries 6 bases between V and J, which are trimmed by 3 bases and 0 bases respectively. Per the germline V gene, MDHEN is the CDR1 and SYDVKM is the CDR2. In the case of this clone: Its antigen specificity is not known. Base qualities are not provided; no much larger clone lies one nucleotide away.

On the study overall, not on this receptor specifically: Because multi-region tumor sequencing was not done, intratumor heterogeneity could not be ruled out. A median of roughly 60 of the top 100 tumor clones were detected in paired uninvolved adjacent lung, and around 27 of these tumor clones were also found among the top 100 clones of the paired uninvolved adjacent lung. Longer overall survival was associated with higher blood T cell density, whereas shorter survival was associated with higher adjacent-lung clonality. Uninvolved tumor-adjacent lung showed the highest T cell clonality, higher than tumor, which suggests more focused antigenic responses in the uninvolved tumor-adjacent lung. Because of the exploratory design, TCR variables were selected using unadjusted p-values without false-discovery rate correction.

The sample was peripheral blood, taken before any cancer treatment. Recombination joined TRBV28 with TRBJ2-7; the D gene remains uncertain. The sequence came from an older male donor with stage III squamous cell lung carcinoma. Here is the DNA: TGTGCCAGCAGTTTTGGAGCCTCCTACGAGCAGTACTTC. This yields the protein CASSFGASYEQYF.